This is a list of T cell receptor beta chains from one sample in a study of CD8 T cells in Susac syndrome. From the immunoSEQ multiplex PCR reads, TCRdb called clonotypes with MiXCR, one entry per CDR3 protein. The sample contains hundreds of thousands of distinct CDR3 sequences, 94% of which appear only once. Source material: CD4+ T cells from PBMCs. The source of these receptors is a human donor with Susac syndrome. Each CDR3 is given with its conserved first and last residue. The D gene is left open where the match is weak. Only part of the rows carry a size: once, few, many, or a class if the clone is expanded.

V gene: TRBV6-5
J gene: TRBJ1-1
D gene: NA
clone size: NA
CDR3 DNA: TGTGCCAGCAAAGGAGGGGTCCCCTTGAACACTGAAGCTTTCTTT
CDR3 protein: CASKGGVPLNTEAFF

V gene: TRBV20-1
J gene: TRBJ2-6
D gene: TRBD1
clone size: NA
CDR3 DNA: TGCAGTGCTCTAATGCAAGGGACAGGCTCTGGGGCCAACGTCCTGACTTTC
CDR3 protein: CSALMQGTGSGANVLTF

V gene: TRBV6-2/TRBV6-3
J gene: TRBJ1-6
D gene: TRBD1
clone size: NA
CDR3 DNA: TGTGCCAGCGCCCGGGACAGGGGGTCTGATTCACCCCTCCACTTT
CDR3 protein: CASARDRGSDSPLHF

V gene: TRBV5-1
J gene: TRBJ1-1
D gene: NA
clone size: NA
CDR3 DNA: TGCGCCAGCAGTGAGGGGGAAGAGGGGACTGAAGCTTTCTTT
CDR3 protein: CASSEGEEGTEAFF

V gene: TRBV5-4
J gene: TRBJ2-3
D gene: TRBD1
clone size: NA
CDR3 DNA: TGTGCCAGTGCCAGGGACAGAAGCACAGATACGCAGTATTTT
CDR3 protein: CASARDRSTDTQYF

V gene: TRBV6-2/TRBV6-3
J gene: TRBJ2-1
D gene: NA
clone size: NA
CDR3 DNA: TGTGCCAGCAGTCCTACCCCCGGGGCCAGTAGGTACAATGAGCAGTTCTTC
CDR3 protein: CASSPTPGASRYNEQFF

V gene: TRBV20-1
J gene: TRBJ1-6
D gene: NA
clone size: NA
CDR3 DNA: TGCAGTGCTAGAGAAGCCGGACACAATCTTAATTCACCCCTCCACTTT
CDR3 protein: CSAREAGHNLNSPLHF

V gene: TRBV6-2/TRBV6-3
J gene: TRBJ2-5
D gene: NA
clone size: NA
CDR3 DNA: TGTGCCAGCAGTTACTACGGGAACCAGTACTTC
CDR3 protein: CASSYYGNQYF

V gene: TRBV28
J gene: TRBJ2-2
D gene: TRBD2
clone size: once
CDR3 DNA: TGTGCCAGCAGTCCCGCGGGGGGGCCGGTGGCCGGGGAGCTGTTTTTT
CDR3 protein: CASSPAGGPVAGELFF

V gene: TRBV3-1
J gene: TRBJ1-6
D gene: TRBD1
clone size: NA
CDR3 DNA: TGTGCCAGCAGCCAAGTAGGGACAGGGGTTAATTCACCCCTCCACTTT
CDR3 protein: CASSQVGTGVNSPLHF

V gene: TRBV5-4
J gene: TRBJ1-2
D gene: NA
clone size: NA
CDR3 DNA: TGTGCCAGCAGCCCAGTGCCGGGCAATGGCTACACCTTC
CDR3 protein: CASSPVPGNGYTF

V gene: TRBV20-1
J gene: TRBJ1-5
D gene: NA
clone size: NA
CDR3 DNA: TGCAGTGCTTCTGACAGAGAGGGAAATCAGCCCCAGCATTTT
CDR3 protein: CSASDREGNQPQHF

V gene: TRBV20-1
J gene: TRBJ2-1
D gene: NA
clone size: NA
CDR3 DNA: TGCAGTGCTAGTTACAATGAGCAGTTCTTC
CDR3 protein: CSASYNEQFF

V gene: TRBV1
J gene: TRBJ2-5
D gene: NA
clone size: NA
CDR3 DNA: TGCACCAGCAGCCATGTAGCTAGCGTGTACCAAGAGACCCAGTACTTC
CDR3 protein: CTSSHVASVYQETQYF

V gene: TRBV7-2
J gene: TRBJ2-5
D gene: TRBD1
clone size: NA
CDR3 DNA: TGTGCCAGCAGCGCTCAGGGGGAAGAAGGGGAGACCCAGTACTTC
CDR3 protein: CASSAQGEEGETQYF

V gene: TRBV12-3/TRBV12-4
J gene: TRBJ2-5
D gene: NA
clone size: once
CDR3 DNA: TGTGCCAGCAGTTTGAGGCCGCTAGGGACCCAGTACTTC
CDR3 protein: CASSLRPLGTQYF

V gene: TRBV4-2
J gene: TRBJ1-5
D gene: NA
clone size: NA
CDR3 DNA: TGTGCCAGCAGCCAAGTCCAAGTCGGACGGTCCAATCAGCCCCAGCATTTT
CDR3 protein: CASSQVQVGRSNQPQHF

V gene: TRBV7-2
J gene: TRBJ1-2
D gene: TRBD1
clone size: NA
CDR3 DNA: TGTGCCAGCAGCCGAGACAGGGTGAGCGGCTACACCTTC
CDR3 protein: CASSRDRVSGYTF

V gene: TRBV5-6
J gene: TRBJ1-5
D gene: TRBD1
clone size: NA
CDR3 DNA: TGTGCCAGCAGTTGGCAGGGGGCGCCGCGCAATCAGCCCCAGCATTTT
CDR3 protein: CASSWQGAPRNQPQHF

V gene: TRBV30
J gene: TRBJ1-1
D gene: NA
clone size: NA
CDR3 DNA: TGTGCCTGGAGTGTAGAGCTGGGACAAGAAGCTTTCTTT
CDR3 protein: CAWSVELGQEAFF

V gene: TRBV2
J gene: TRBJ2-2
D gene: NA
clone size: NA
CDR3 DNA: TGTGCCAGCAAACCAGGGGTGAACACCGGGGAGCTGTTTTTT
CDR3 protein: CASKPGVNTGELFF

V gene: TRBV20-1
J gene: TRBJ1-4
D gene: NA
clone size: NA
CDR3 DNA: TGCAGTGCTGCGTTGGAGGAAAAACTGTTTTTT
CDR3 protein: CSAALEEKLFF